This TCR beta chain came from a study of T cell changes during pregnancy in multiple sclerosis. From germline, CDR1 is SGHNT and CDR2 YYREEE (reference sequence). The CDR3 is 15 residues long. The trim removed 0 bases at V and 4 bases at J, leaving 3 bases unmatched. Profiling relied on immunoSEQ multiplex PCR, and the TCRdb table lists in-frame clones only, not all of them. This sample has 30,000 to 45,000 clones, with 88% found just once. This TCR came from a female donor with multiple sclerosis, enrolled in a pregnancy study. This chain joins TRBV5-4 and TRBJ2-2; TRBD1 matches at 7 bases. The sample was CD4+ T cells from peripheral blood mononuclear cells, taken in the first trimester of pregnancy. The CDR3 is CASSLGQGPTGELFF. CDR3 sequence (DNA): TGTGCCAGCAGCTTGGGACAGGGCCCCACCGGGGAGCTGTTTTTT.